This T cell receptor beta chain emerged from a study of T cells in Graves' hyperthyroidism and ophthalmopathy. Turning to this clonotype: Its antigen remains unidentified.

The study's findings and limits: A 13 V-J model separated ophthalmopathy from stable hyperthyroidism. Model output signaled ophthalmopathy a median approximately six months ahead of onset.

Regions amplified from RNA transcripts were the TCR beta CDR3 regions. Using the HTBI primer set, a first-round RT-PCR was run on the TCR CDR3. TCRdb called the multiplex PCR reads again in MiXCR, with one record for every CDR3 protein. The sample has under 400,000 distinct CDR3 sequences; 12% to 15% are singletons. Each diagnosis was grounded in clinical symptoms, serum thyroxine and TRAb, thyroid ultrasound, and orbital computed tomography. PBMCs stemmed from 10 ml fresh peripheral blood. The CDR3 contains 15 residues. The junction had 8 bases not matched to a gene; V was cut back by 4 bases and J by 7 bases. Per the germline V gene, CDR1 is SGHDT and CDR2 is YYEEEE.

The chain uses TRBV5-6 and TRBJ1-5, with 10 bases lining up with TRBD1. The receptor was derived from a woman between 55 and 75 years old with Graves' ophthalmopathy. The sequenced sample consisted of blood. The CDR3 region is CASSPRATGGQPQHF. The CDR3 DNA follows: TGTGCCAGCAGCCCGAGGGCGACAGGGGGCCAGCCCCAGCATTTT.